This T cell receptor (beta chain) emerged from a study of blood T cell repertoires in COVID-19. In the study overall: PBMCs, B-cell-depleted T cells, or T cells were the source of the cDNA or gDNA that made up the material.

Authors' data handling: Estimates of nucleated cell counts were drawn from the amplification of reference gene primers. TCRdb keeps only in-frame clones here, not all; method: immunoSEQ multiplex PCR. Clonal size and the V and J genes are those of that table, whereas D and trimming came from the DNA. The sample carries some 350,000 clones, more than 75% recorded once. Participants' reported clinical history set cohort assignment. Germline CDR1 and CDR2: SGHVS and FQNEAQ. The CDR3 has 15 amino acids. Trimming removed 5 bases from V and 4 bases from J; junction bases left unmatched: 7. This chain uses TRBV7-8 with TRBJ1-4; 7 bases agree with TRBD1. The origin of this receptor is a woman aged 25 to 39 who had recovered from COVID-19. The sample comprised PBMCs or T cells enriched from blood (not recorded which). The CDR3 region is CASSPDRVGNEKLFF. Written as DNA, the CDR3 is TGTGCCAGCAGCCCAGACAGGGTTGGTAATGAAAAACTGTTTTTT. The whole variable domain, remainder taken from reference TRBV7-8 and TRBJ1-4, is GAGVSQSPRYKVAKRGQDVALRCDPISGHVSLFWYQQALGQGPEFLTYFQNEAQLDKSGLPSDRFFAERPEGSVSTLKIQRTQQEDSAVYLCASSPDRVGNEKLFFGSGTQLSVL.